A single sample gave rise to the 12 T cell receptor beta chains below, sequenced in a study of blood T cell repertoires in COVID-19. TCRdb keeps only in-frame clones here, not all; method: immunoSEQ multiplex PCR. Of about 400,000 clones in the sample, roughly 90% are singletons; the top ten hold around 2%. The sample was PBMCs or T cells enriched from blood (not recorded which). All receptors come from a woman aged 40 to 50 with acute COVID-19.

The chain recombines TRBV5-4 with TRBJ1-3, with D possibly TRBD1 on 6 matching bases. Germline assignment: CDR1 SGHNT and CDR2 YYREEE (reference sequence). Trimming removed 6 bases from V and 0 bases from J, with 16 bases in between. The CDR3 runs 16 residues. CDR3 protein: CASNMNGQYSGNTIYF. The CDR3 DNA is TGTGCCAGCAACATGAATGGACAGTACTCTGGAAACACCATATATTTT.

The chain couples TRBV5-1 to TRBJ1-1; 9 positions match TRBD1. This CDR3 comprises 12 residues. V shed 6 bases and J 8 bases; nucleotides not matched to a gene: 5. Germline V gives CDR1 SGHRS, CDR2 YFSETQ. The CDR3 nucleotides read TGCGCCAGCAAAACAGGGGGCTCCGAAGCTTTCTTT. Translation: CASKTGGSEAFF.

This clone turned up a few times. This chain links TRBV9 with TRBJ2-1; TRBD2 matches at 8 bases. This CDR3 spans 16 amino acids. Germline CDR1 reads SGDLS; CDR2 reads YYNGEE. With 3 bases clipped from V and 0 bases from J, the junction kept 5 bases outside the gene matches. In nucleotides, the CDR3 is TGTGCCAGCAGCGCCCGAGCGGGGGACTCCTACAATGAGCAGTTCTTC. Translating gives CASSARAGDSYNEQFF.

The CDR3 spells CASSHPSVGNYGYTF. DNA of the CDR3: TGCGCCAGCAGCCACCCCTCGGTCGGGAACTATGGCTACACCTTC. This chain uses TRBV4-1 with TRBJ1-2; D remains ambiguous. CDR1 is MGHRA, CDR2 YSYEKL, per germline. The CDR3 length is 15 residues. With 3 bases removed from V and 2 bases from J, the gap between germline ends came to 13 bases.

V gene TRBV4-1 combines with J gene TRBJ2-7, with D unresolved. Trimming took 0 bases from V and 1 from J, leaving 13 bases between them. CDR3 length equals 16 residues. The V gene's germline CDR1 is MGHRA and CDR2 YSYEKL. CDR3 DNA: TGCGCCAGCAGCCAAGATACGGTTCGCCGTTCCTACGAGCAGTACTTC. The encoded protein is CASSQDTVRRSYEQYF.

V gene TRBV29-1 combines with J gene TRBJ2-5; maybe TRBD2 (5 bases). The length of the CDR3 is 16 residues. CDR1 and CDR2 (germline): SQVTM, ANQGSEA. Deletions cut 0 bases from V and 1 base from J, with 15 bases between. The CDR3 is CSVEDLEGIIQETQYF. The DNA for the CDR3 is TGCAGCGTTGAAGATCTTGAGGGTATTATCCAAGAGACCCAGTACTTC.

The chain is built from TRBV3-1 (or the pseudogene TRBV3-2) and TRBJ1-2, with D possibly matching TRBD1 (6 bases). From germline, CDR1 is LGHDT and CDR2 YNNKEL (reference sequence). V lost 0 bases and J lost 4, with 12 bases in between. The CDR3 contains 15 residues. The CDR3 reads CASSQDRGHSYGYTF. DNA of the CDR3: TGTGCCAGCAGCCAAGACAGGGGACATTCCTATGGCTACACCTTC.

The gene calls are TRBV18 and TRBJ2-5, with D possibly being TRBD2 (7 bases). V lost 0 bases to trimming and J lost 4 bases, with 12 bases between them. CDR1 KGHSH and CDR2 LQKENI come from the germline V gene. CDR3 length equals 15 residues. CDR3 in DNA: TGTGCCAGCTCACCACCGCAGGGGAGGGGAGAGACCCAGTACTTC. This gives the protein CASSPPQGRGETQYF. The full variable domain, in which reference TRBV18 and TRBJ2-5 provide the parts outside the CDR3, is NAGVMQNPRHLVRRRGQEARLRCSPMKGHSHVYWYRQLPEEGLKFMVYLQKENIIDESGMPKERFSAEFPKEGPSILRIQQVVRGDSAAYFCASSPPQGRGETQYFGPGTRLLVL.

This clone was seen a single time. The chain has TRBV7-9 and TRBJ2-1; a weak D match, TRBD1 (6 bases). The V gene lost 6 bases and the J gene lost 6 bases, with 27 bases spanning the gap. The CDR3 is 18 residues long. Germline CDR1 SEHNR, CDR2 FQNEAQ (reference sequence). CDR3 nucleotides: TGTGCCAGCAGTCCTACACCATTCTTACAGGGAATTTCCAATGAGCAGTTCTTC. Its translation: CASSPTPFLQGISNEQFF.

CDR3 sequence (DNA): TGTGCCAGCAGGAGCGCCACTGGGGGGGATTCACCCCTCCACTTT. Its protein is CASRSATGGDSPLHF. This chain uses TRBV6-5 with TRBJ1-6, with a possible D match to TRBD1 (5 bases). The CDR3 totals 15 residues. Germline-derived CDR1 and CDR2 are MNHEY and SVGAGI. V was pared by 6 bases and J by 8 bases, with 17 bases between.

V is TRBV6-1 and J is TRBJ2-7; 11 nucleotides line up with TRBD1. The CDR3 length is 14 residues. With 3 bases clipped from V and 5 bases from J, the junction kept 3 bases outside the gene matches. The germline CDR1 and CDR2 sequences are MNHNS and SASEGT. In DNA form, the CDR3 reads TGTGCCAGCAGTGATGGGGACAGGGGGAACGAGCAGTACTTC. Translation: CASSDGDRGNEQYF.

The rearrangement uses TRBV4-2 and TRBJ2-5, with 9 bases identical to TRBD2. Germline CDR1 is LGHNA and CDR2 is YNFKEQ. Losses at the gene ends were 0 bases for V and 0 bases for J; bases not matched to a gene: 11. This CDR3 has 19 residues. CDR3 in amino acids: CASSQDIALERGDQETQYF. For the CDR3, the DNA is TGTGCCAGCAGCCAAGACATTGCTTTGGAGCGGGGGGACCAAGAGACCCAGTACTTC.